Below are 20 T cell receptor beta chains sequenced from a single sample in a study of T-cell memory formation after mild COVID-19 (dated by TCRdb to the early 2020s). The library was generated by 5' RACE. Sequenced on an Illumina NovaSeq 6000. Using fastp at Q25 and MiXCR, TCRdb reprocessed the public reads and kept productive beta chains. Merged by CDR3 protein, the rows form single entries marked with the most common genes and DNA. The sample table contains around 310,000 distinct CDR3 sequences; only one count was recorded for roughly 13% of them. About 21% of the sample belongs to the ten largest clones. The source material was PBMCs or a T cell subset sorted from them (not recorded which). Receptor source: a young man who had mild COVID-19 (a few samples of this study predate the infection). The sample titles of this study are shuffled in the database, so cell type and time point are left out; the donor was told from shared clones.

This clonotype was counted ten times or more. CDR3 bases: TGTGCCAGCTCACCTAAACAGGGCTCCTACGAGCAGTACGTC. Encoded protein: CASSPKQGSYEQYV. The chain carries TRBV18 and TRBJ2-7; possibly TRBD1 for D (6 bases). CDR1 KGHSH and CDR2 LQKENI come from the germline V gene. Trimming left V 3 bases short and J 0 bases short, with 9 bases between. The CDR3 runs 14 residues.

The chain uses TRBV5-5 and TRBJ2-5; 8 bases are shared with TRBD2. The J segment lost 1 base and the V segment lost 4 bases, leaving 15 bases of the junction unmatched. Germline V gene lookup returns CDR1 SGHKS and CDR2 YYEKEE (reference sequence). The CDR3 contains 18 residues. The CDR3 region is CASSPRRGGTSGQETQYF. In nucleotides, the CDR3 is TGTGCCAGCAGCCCGAGACGGGGGGGAACATCTGGCCAAGAGACCCAGTACTTC.

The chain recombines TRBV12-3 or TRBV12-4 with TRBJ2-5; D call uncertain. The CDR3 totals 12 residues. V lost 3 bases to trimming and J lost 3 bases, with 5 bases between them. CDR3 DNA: TGTGCCAGCAGTTTGATTAAAGAGACCCAGTACTTC. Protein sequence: CASSLIKETQYF.

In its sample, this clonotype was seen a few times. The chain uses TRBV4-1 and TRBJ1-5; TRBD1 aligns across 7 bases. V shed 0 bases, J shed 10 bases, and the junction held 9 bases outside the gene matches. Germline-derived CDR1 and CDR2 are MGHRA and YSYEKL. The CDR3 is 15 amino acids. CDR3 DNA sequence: TGCGCCAGCAGCCAAGATAGGGGGCCTAACTTTCCCCAGCATTTT. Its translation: CASSQDRGPNFPQHF.

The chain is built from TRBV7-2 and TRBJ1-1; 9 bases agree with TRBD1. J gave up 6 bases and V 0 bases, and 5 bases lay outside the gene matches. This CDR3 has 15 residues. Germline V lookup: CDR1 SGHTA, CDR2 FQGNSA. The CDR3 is CASSLARTGGPEAFF. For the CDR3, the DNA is TGTGCCAGCAGCTTAGCCCGAACAGGGGGCCCTGAAGCTTTCTTT.

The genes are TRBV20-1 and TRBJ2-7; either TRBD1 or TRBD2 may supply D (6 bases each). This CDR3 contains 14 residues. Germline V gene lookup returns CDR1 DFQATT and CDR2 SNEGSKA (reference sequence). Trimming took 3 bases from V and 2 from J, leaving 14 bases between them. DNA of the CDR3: TGCAGTGCTAGGCAACGTGGGGGGCCCTACGAGCAGTACTTC. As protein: CSARQRGGPYEQYF.

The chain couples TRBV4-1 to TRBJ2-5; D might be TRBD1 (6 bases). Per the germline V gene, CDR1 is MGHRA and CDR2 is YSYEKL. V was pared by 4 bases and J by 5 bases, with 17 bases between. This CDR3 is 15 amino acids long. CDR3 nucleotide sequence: TGCGCCAGCAGCCGGGAGAGGTACAGGGCCGAGACCCAGTACTTC. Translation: CASSRERYRAETQYF.

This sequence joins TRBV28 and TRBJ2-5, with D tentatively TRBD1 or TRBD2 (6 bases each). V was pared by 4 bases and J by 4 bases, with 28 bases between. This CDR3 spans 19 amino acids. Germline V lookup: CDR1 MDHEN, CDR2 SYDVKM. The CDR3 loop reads CASSSMPLGRGVDGETQYF. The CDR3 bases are TGTGCCAGCAGTTCTATGCCCCTCGGAAGGGGGGTTGATGGAGAGACCCAGTACTTC.

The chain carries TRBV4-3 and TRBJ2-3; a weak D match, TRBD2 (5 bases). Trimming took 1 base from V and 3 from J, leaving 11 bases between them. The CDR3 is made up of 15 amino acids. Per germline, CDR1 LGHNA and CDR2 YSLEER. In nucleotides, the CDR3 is TGCGCCAGCAGCCAAGCCCTGGGAGTAACAGATACGCAGTATTTT. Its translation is CASSQALGVTDTQYF.

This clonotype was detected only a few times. In DNA, the CDR3 is TGCGCCAGCAGCTCCTCCGGGACAGGGTCCTACGAGCAGTACTTC. Protein product: CASSSSGTGSYEQYF. V and J are TRBV5-1 and TRBJ2-7; 9 bases align to TRBD1. The CDR3 contains 15 residues. CDR1 and CDR2 from the germline V gene are SGHRS and YFSETQ. V lost 3 bases, J lost 1 base, and 5 bases stayed unmatched.

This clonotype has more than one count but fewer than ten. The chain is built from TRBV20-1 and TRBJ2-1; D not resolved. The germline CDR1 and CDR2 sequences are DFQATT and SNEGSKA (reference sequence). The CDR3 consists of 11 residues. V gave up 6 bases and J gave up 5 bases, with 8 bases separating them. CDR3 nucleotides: TGCAGTGCGCGATGGGACAATGAGCAGTTCTTC. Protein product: CSARWDNEQFF.

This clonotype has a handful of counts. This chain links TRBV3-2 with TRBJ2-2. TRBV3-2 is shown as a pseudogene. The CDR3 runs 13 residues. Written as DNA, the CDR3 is TGTGCCAGCAGCCTGTCTACGAGCGGGGAGCTGTTTTTT. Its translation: CASSLSTSGELFF.

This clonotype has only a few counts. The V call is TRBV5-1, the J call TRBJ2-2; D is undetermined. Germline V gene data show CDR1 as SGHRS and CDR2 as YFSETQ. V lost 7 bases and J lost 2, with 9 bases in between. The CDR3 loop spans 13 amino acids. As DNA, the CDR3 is TGCGCCAGCGAAAAGGACAACACCGGGGAGCTGTTTTTT. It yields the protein CASEKDNTGELFF.

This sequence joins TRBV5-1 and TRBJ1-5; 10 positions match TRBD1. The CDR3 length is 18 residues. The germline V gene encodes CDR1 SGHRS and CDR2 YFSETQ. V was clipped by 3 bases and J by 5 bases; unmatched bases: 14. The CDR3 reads CASSSYRQGARHDQPQHF. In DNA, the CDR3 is TGCGCCAGCAGCTCCTATCGACAGGGGGCGCGACACGATCAGCCCCAGCATTTT.

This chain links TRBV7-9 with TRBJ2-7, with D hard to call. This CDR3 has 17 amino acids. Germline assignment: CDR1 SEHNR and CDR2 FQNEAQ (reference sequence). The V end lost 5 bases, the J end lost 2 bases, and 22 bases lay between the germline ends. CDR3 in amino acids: CASSPPAHGPGAYEQYV. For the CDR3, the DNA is TGTGCCAGCAGCCCGCCCGCTCACGGACCTGGGGCCTACGAGCAGTACGTC.

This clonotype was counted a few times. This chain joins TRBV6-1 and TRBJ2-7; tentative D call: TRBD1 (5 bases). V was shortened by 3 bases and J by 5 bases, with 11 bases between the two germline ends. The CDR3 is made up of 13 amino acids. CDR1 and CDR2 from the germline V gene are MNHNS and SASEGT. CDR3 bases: TGTGCCAGCAGTGATATGGGGCTCCACGAGCAGTACTTC. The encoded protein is CASSDMGLHEQYF.

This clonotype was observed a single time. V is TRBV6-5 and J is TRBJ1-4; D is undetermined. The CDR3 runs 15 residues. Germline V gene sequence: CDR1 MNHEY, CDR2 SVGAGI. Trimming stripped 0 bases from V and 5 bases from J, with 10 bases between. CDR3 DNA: TGTGCCAGCAGTTACTCTTCCAGACCCAATGAAAAACTGTTTTTT. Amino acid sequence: CASSYSSRPNEKLFF.

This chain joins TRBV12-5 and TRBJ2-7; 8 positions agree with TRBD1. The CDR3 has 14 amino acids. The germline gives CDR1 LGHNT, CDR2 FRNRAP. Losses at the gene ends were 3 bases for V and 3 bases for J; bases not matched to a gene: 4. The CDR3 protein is CASGFGTGFYEQYF. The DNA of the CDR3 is TGTGCTAGTGGTTTTGGGACAGGATTCTACGAGCAGTACTTC.

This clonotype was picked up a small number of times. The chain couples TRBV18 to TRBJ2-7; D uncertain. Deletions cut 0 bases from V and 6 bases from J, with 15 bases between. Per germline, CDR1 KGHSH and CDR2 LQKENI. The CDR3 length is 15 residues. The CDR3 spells CASSPPLQESVEQYF. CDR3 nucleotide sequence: TGTGCCAGCTCACCACCGCTCCAGGAGTCGGTCGAGCAGTACTTC.

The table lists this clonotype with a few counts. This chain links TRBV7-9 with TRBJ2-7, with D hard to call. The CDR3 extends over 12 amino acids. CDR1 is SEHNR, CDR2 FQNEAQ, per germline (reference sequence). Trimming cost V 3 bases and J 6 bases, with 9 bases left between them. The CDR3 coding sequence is TGTGCCAGCAGCTTGAATAACGGCGAGCAGTACGTC. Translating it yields CASSLNNGEQYV.